These 17 T cell receptor beta chains were all obtained from the same sample, sequenced in a study of cytomegalovirus exposure and HLA in healthy donors. PCR amplification relied on 60 Vbeta primers (plus 13 Jbeta primers). Produced via immunoSEQ multiplex PCR; TCRdb's table is partial and in-frame only. In the table there are some 150,000 clones, around 83% of which are singletons. Sample: PBMCs. The receptors originated from a woman aged 18-29 years in good health and CMV-seronegative.

The chain has TRBV5-1 and TRBJ2-1; 8 bases map to TRBD2. Trimming cost V 2 bases and J 2 bases; bases outside gene matches: 9. The CDR3 spans 17 residues. Germline lookup yields CDR1 SGHRS and CDR2 YFSETQ. The chain's CDR3 is CASSFRGAGGTYNEQFF. Here the CDR3 DNA reads TGCGCCAGCAGCTTTCGGGGGGCGGGGGGTACCTACAATGAGCAGTTCTTC.

The chain is built from TRBV30 and TRBJ1-2; D call uncertain. Per the germline V gene, CDR1 is GTSNPN and CDR2 is SVGIG (reference sequence). CDR3 length equals 15 residues. The ends were cut back, 2 bases at V and 4 bases at J, with 17 bases in the middle. CDR3 sequence (DNA): TGTGCCTGGAGTCCCTCTTTGGGAGGAGGCTATGGCTACACCTTC. Protein: CAWSPSLGGGYGYTF.

The J gene is TRBJ2-5, the V gene TRBV9; 10 bases match TRBD2. V lost 5 bases to trimming and J lost 5 bases; unmatched junction nucleotides: 6. In germline, CDR1 is SGDLS, CDR2 YYNGEE. The CDR3 totals 14 residues. The CDR3 bases are TGTGCCAGCAGTGTTAGCGGGAGGAGTGAGACCCAGTACTTC. Its protein product is CASSVSGRSETQYF.

The chain combines TRBV19 with TRBJ2-3; the match to TRBD2 covers 7 bases. This CDR3 is built from 18 residues. V lost 4 bases and J lost 0; bases outside the gene matches: 13. Germline V gene sequence: CDR1 LNHDA, CDR2 SQIVND (reference sequence). This CDR3 reads CASSSLADFIASTDTQYF. CDR3 nucleotide sequence: TGTGCCAGTAGTAGTCTAGCGGACTTCATAGCTAGCACAGATACGCAGTATTTT.

V gene TRBV6-5 combines with J gene TRBJ1-5; D not certain. The germline V and J ends were trimmed by 4 bases and 6 bases, with 10 bases remaining between them. Germline V CDR1 and CDR2: MNHEY, SVGAGI. The CDR3 is made up of 13 amino acids. DNA of the CDR3: TGTGCCAGCAGTTTCAATCCAGGTCAGCCCCAGCATTTT. Encoded protein: CASSFNPGQPQHF.

The gene calls are TRBV4-1 and TRBJ2-5, with D perhaps matching TRBD1 (6 bases). TRBJ2-7 explains the end of the DNA better; the J call may be wrong. The V gene's germline CDR1 is MGHRA and CDR2 YSYEKL. There are 18 residues in the CDR3. In nucleotides, the CDR3 is TGCGCCAGCAGCCACCACGTGACAGGAGGCCTGGCCGTGAACGAGCAGTACTTC. It encodes CASSHHVTGGLAVNEQYF.

This chain joins TRBV7-2 and TRBJ2-5; 7 nucleotides align to TRBD1. CDR1 is SGHTA, CDR2 FQGNSA, per germline. J gave up 5 bases and V 4 bases, and 13 bases lay outside the gene matches. The CDR3 has 16 residues. The CDR3 DNA follows: TGTGCCAGCAGCTCCTCTCGACAGGGAGTTTGGGAGACCCAGTACTTC. Its translation is CASSSSRQGVWETQYF.

This clone appeared a few times. The chain recombines TRBV16 with TRBJ2-7; TRBD1 aligns across 8 bases. The V gene's germline CDR1 is KGHSY and CDR2 FQNENV. Trimming took 1 base from V and 6 from J; bases not matched to a gene: 8. The CDR3 contains 15 residues. CDR3 DNA sequence: TGTGCCAGCAGCCAATTTCCGGACAGGGTCGGCGAGCAGTACTTC. Its protein product is CASSQFPDRVGEQYF.

This chain links TRBV10-2 with TRBJ2-1; 9 nucleotides match TRBD2. The CDR3 has 16 residues. Germline loops: CDR1 WSHSY, CDR2 SAAADI. Trimming cost V 0 bases and J 10 bases; bases outside gene matches: 10. The DNA of the CDR3 is TGCGCCAGCAGTGAGTCGGTAGCGGGGGCCGGAGGGGAGCAGTTCTTC. As protein: CASSESVAGAGGEQFF.

The rearrangement links TRBV7-3 to TRBJ1-1, with D possibly matching TRBD1 (5 bases). Germline assignment: CDR1 SGHTA and CDR2 FQGTGA. This CDR3 is built from 13 residues. The ends were cut back, 4 bases at V and 1 base at J, with 7 bases in the middle. CDR3 coding DNA: TGTGCCAGCAGCTGGGGGGGGAACACTGAAGCTTTCTTT. This sequence encodes CASSWGGNTEAFF.

V usage is TRBV4-1 and J usage is TRBJ2-1, with a tentative D call TRBD1 (6 bases). Germline-derived CDR1 and CDR2 are MGHRA and YSYEKL. The germline V and J ends were trimmed by 1 base and 9 bases, with 16 bases remaining between them. CDR3 length: 15 amino acids. This CDR3 is CASSQGQVLASEQFF. Written as DNA, the CDR3 is TGCGCCAGCAGCCAAGGACAGGTCCTGGCGAGTGAGCAGTTCTTC.

This clone was seen a single time. The chain joins TRBV5-1 to TRBJ1-2, with TRBD1 as a possible D gene (6 bases). Germline V CDR1 and CDR2: SGHRS, YFSETQ. This CDR3 region has 14 residues. The V end was cut by 5 bases, the J end by 2 bases, with 13 bases between. The CDR3 protein is CASRTGQQNYGYTF. The DNA for the CDR3 is TGCGCCAGCAGGACAGGACAGCAGAACTATGGCTACACCTTC.

This chain joins TRBV6-6 and TRBJ1-2; tentatively, D is TRBD1 (5 bases). The ends were cut back, 6 bases at V and 2 bases at J, with 16 bases in the middle. The length of the CDR3 is 15 residues. In germline, CDR1 is MNHNY, CDR2 SVGAGI (reference sequence). The CDR3 sequence: CASSSLGRENYGYTF. For the CDR3, the DNA is TGTGCCAGCAGCAGCTTGGGCAGGGAAAACTATGGCTACACCTTC.

The rearrangement links TRBV19 to TRBJ2-7, with D hard to call. The CDR3 is 14 residues long. Per the germline V gene, CDR1 is LNHDA and CDR2 is SQIVND (reference sequence). V gave up 8 bases and J gave up 3 bases, with 17 bases separating them. CDR3 loop: CASADRHRNYEQYF. The CDR3 DNA sequence: TGTGCCAGTGCCGACCGACATCGAAACTACGAGCAGTACTTC.

The chain employs TRBV18 and TRBJ2-6; D gene ambiguous. The germline V gene encodes CDR1 KGHSH and CDR2 LQKENI. The CDR3 is 17 amino acids. Trimming removed 0 bases from V and 0 bases from J, with 9 bases in between. CDR3: CASSPPNSLSGANVLTF. The CDR3 DNA follows: TGTGCCAGCTCACCACCCAACTCACTCTCTGGGGCCAACGTCCTGACTTTC.

This chain uses TRBV6-1 with TRBJ1-4, with D uncertain. Per the germline V gene, CDR1 is MNHNS and CDR2 is SASEGT. V gave up 1 base and J gave up 8 bases, with 14 bases separating them. This CDR3 is 15 amino acids long. DNA of the CDR3: TGTGCCAGCAGTGAAGGTTCCGGCGGAGGGGAAAAACTGTTTTTT. It is translated as CASSEGSGGGEKLFF.

The chain carries TRBV5-1 and TRBJ2-5; 7 nucleotides line up with TRBD1. TRBJ2-7 matches the DNA end more closely, so the J call is doubtful. Per the germline V gene, CDR1 is SGHRS and CDR2 is YFSETQ. The CDR3 totals 17 residues. The CDR3 reads CASSLANPGQSYYEQYF. The CDR3 DNA follows: TGCGCCAGCAGCTTGGCCAATCCGGGACAGTCCTATTACGAGCAGTACTTC.